Below are 10 T cell receptor beta chains sequenced from a single sample in a study of Graves' ophthalmopathy and Graves' hyperthyroidism. From RNA, the CDR3 regions of TCR beta chains were amplified and sequenced. HTBI-primed first-round RT-PCR preceded second-round multiplex PCR. TCRdb reprocessed the multiplex PCR reads with MiXCR, giving one entry per CDR3 protein. The sample shows hundreds of thousands of distinct CDR3 sequences, roughly 21% of them seen only once. Sequenced sample: peripheral blood. The receptors were sampled from a young woman with stable Graves' hyperthyroidism.

The chain has TRBV19 and TRBJ1-2, with 9 bases identical to TRBD1. The CDR3 is made up of 14 amino acids. After removal of 3 bases from V and 8 bases from J, the junction contained 7 bases not matched to a gene. From germline, CDR1 is LNHDA and CDR2 SQIVND (reference sequence). This CDR3 reads CASSIGQGLIGYTF. The DNA for the CDR3 is TGTGCCAGTAGTATTGGACAGGGGTTGATCGGCTACACCTTC.

This clonotype has a count of ten or more. The V call is TRBV20-1, the J call TRBJ2-2; D is perhaps TRBD2 (5 bases). With 4 bases removed from V and 6 bases from J, the gap between germline ends came to 21 bases. CDR3 length equals 16 residues. Germline-derived CDR1 and CDR2 are DFQATT and SNEGSKA (reference sequence). In nucleotides, the CDR3 is TGCAGTGCTATCAGTCCAAAGGGCTCCGGGGCCGGGGAGCTGTTTTTT. This gives the protein CSAISPKGSGAGELFF.

This clonotype was counted at least ten times. The chain couples TRBV6-5 to TRBJ1-5, with D possibly TRBD1 on 5 matching bases. The V gene lost 6 bases and the J gene lost 6 bases, with 12 bases spanning the gap. The CDR3 contains 13 residues. Germline CDR1 is MNHEY and CDR2 is SVGAGI. The DNA of the CDR3 is TGTGCCAGCAGAAGAGTTGGGGGTCAGCCCCAGCATTTT. Translated: CASRRVGGQPQHF.

At least ten counts were recorded for this clonotype. The V call is TRBV6-1, the J call TRBJ2-5, with D possibly matching TRBD2 (7 bases). CDR1 is MNHNS and CDR2 is SASEGT in the germline V gene. V was shortened by 6 bases and J by 5 bases, with 10 bases between the two germline ends. The CDR3 spans 12 residues. Here the CDR3 DNA reads TGTGCCAGCAGCGAGGGGGGGGAGACCCAGTACTTC. Protein product: CASSEGGETQYF.

Ten or more counts support this clonotype. The chain has TRBV19 and TRBJ1-5; possible D gene TRBD1, 5 bases. This CDR3 region has 17 residues. Trimming cost V 6 bases and J 1 base, with 19 bases left between them. The germline CDR1 and CDR2 sequences are LNHDA and SQIVND (reference sequence). The CDR3 loop is CASSDWRDGTSNQPQHF. The CDR3 nucleotides are TGTGCCAGTAGCGATTGGCGGGACGGAACAAGCAATCAGCCCCAGCATTTT. Looking up the rest from reference TRBV19 and TRBJ1-5 gives the full variable domain: DGGITQSPKYLFRKEGQNVTLSCEQNLNHDAMYWYRQDPGQGLRLIYYSQIVNDFQKGDIAEGYSVSREKKESFPLTVTSAQKNPTAFYLCASSDWRDGTSNQPQHFGDGTRLSIL.

This clonotype was recorded a few times. The chain uses TRBV7-9 and TRBJ2-7; D is ambiguous. Germline lookup yields CDR1 SEHNR and CDR2 FQNEAQ (reference sequence). V gave up 5 bases and J gave up 2 bases, with 16 bases separating them. The CDR3 has 15 amino acids. CDR3 bases: TGTGCCAGCAGCCCGCCGGCGGTGAATCCCTACGAGCAGTACTTC. Translated, it gives CASSPPAVNPYEQYF.

In this sample, this clonotype turned up many times. V usage is TRBV5-1 and J usage is TRBJ2-7; TRBD2 is a possible D gene (6 bases). V gave up 2 bases and J gave up 5 bases, with 20 bases separating them. Per the germline V gene, CDR1 is SGHRS and CDR2 is YFSETQ. The length of the CDR3 is 16 residues. The CDR3 loop reads CASSLSPLEGDHEQYF. The CDR3 coding sequence is TGCGCCAGCAGCTTATCTCCGTTGGAGGGAGATCACGAGCAGTACTTC.

This clonotype has ten or more counts. The chain combines TRBV20-1 with TRBJ2-3, with D perhaps TRBD1 (7 bases). Germline CDR1 and CDR2: DFQATT and SNEGSKA (reference sequence). The CDR3 totals 14 residues. Trimming cost V 2 bases and J 2 bases, with 11 bases left between them. The CDR3 spells CSARQGGVTDTQYF. DNA of the CDR3: TGCAGTGCTAGACAGGGGGGCGTCACAGATACGCAGTATTTT.

This clonotype occurred many times. The chain has TRBV20-1 and TRBJ1-1; perhaps TRBD1 as D (6 bases). The germline CDR1 and CDR2 sequences are DFQATT and SNEGSKA (reference sequence). CDR3 length: 16 residues. V lost 2 bases and J lost 2, with 18 bases in between. This CDR3 reads CSARWQGQVGNTEAFF. The DNA for the CDR3 is TGCAGTGCTAGATGGCAGGGGCAAGTTGGAAACACTGAAGCTTTCTTT.

This clonotype has a single count. V usage is TRBV6-5 and J usage is TRBJ1-1; perhaps TRBD1 as D (5 bases). V lost 0 bases, J lost 10 bases, and 15 bases lay in between. The CDR3 is made up of 14 amino acids. Germline values: CDR1 MNHEY, CDR2 SVGAGI. CDR3 residues: CASSYSLFGDGAFF. In DNA form, the CDR3 reads TGTGCCAGCAGTTACTCTTTATTCGGGGACGGAGCTTTCTTT.